These 12 T cell receptor beta chains came from one sample sequenced in a study of shared clonotypes between healthy human individuals. Measured with immunoSEQ multiplex PCR; TCRdb has only the in-frame clones, and not every one. The table records around 2.5 million clones, over 85% of them present only once. Sequences were obtained from naive CD4+ T cells from PBMCs. Documented subset: CD45RA+ positively selected. These receptors originate from a man aged 18 to 29 in good health. Some clones in this sample may be carry-over from other donors' samples.

The J gene is TRBJ2-7, the V gene TRBV9; tentative D call: TRBD1 (6 bases). CDR1 is SGDLS and CDR2 is YYNGEE in the germline V gene. CDR3 length equals 14 residues. The V gene lost 3 bases and the J gene lost 2 bases, with 12 bases spanning the gap. The CDR3 nucleotides read TGTGCCAGCAGCGCCGAGGGGGATGCCTACGAGCAGTACTTC. Residues: CASSAEGDAYEQYF.

The chain recombines TRBV6-1 with TRBJ2-1; tentatively, D is TRBD2 (6 bases). The CDR3 sequence is 16 residues long. Germline-derived CDR1 and CDR2 are MNHNS and SASEGT. The V end lost 4 bases, the J end lost 8 bases, and 21 bases lay between the germline ends. The CDR3 here is CASSGGTLDWFDEQFF. CDR3 bases: TGTGCCAGCAGTGGGGGGACTCTGGACTGGTTCGATGAGCAGTTCTTC.

The gene calls are TRBV19 and TRBJ1-5; tentatively, D is TRBD1 (6 bases). This CDR3 region has 15 residues. The V end was cut by 2 bases, the J end by 7 bases, with 15 bases between. Looked up from germline, CDR1 is LNHDA and CDR2 is SQIVND (reference sequence). The CDR3 loop reads CASSISGAGGQPQHF. In nucleotides, the CDR3 is TGTGCCAGTAGTATATCGGGGGCCGGGGGGCAGCCCCAGCATTTT. Full variable domain (outside the CDR3, taken from reference TRBV19 and TRBJ1-5): DGGITQSPKYLFRKEGQNVTLSCEQNLNHDAMYWYRQDPGQGLRLIYYSQIVNDFQKGDIAEGYSVSREKKESFPLTVTSAQKNPTAFYLCASSISGAGGQPQHFGDGTRLSIL.

The V and J genes are TRBV7-3 and TRBJ2-5; 13 nucleotides match TRBD2. The germline V gene encodes CDR1 SGHTA and CDR2 FQGTGA. The CDR3 runs to 17 residues. V shed 2 bases and J 2 bases; nucleotides not matched to a gene: 5. This CDR3 is CASSLFPGLAGQETQYF. In nucleotides, the CDR3 is TGTGCCAGCAGCTTATTCCCGGGACTAGCGGGACAAGAGACCCAGTACTTC.

This chain links TRBV28 with TRBJ2-3; 11 nucleotides line up with TRBD1. The V segment lost 5 bases and the J segment 4 bases; nucleotides outside the gene matches: 5. CDR3 length: 15 amino acids. Per the germline V gene, CDR1 is MDHEN and CDR2 is SYDVKM. CDR3: CASSRRTGGADTQYF. CDR3 bases: TGTGCCAGCAGTCGAAGGACAGGGGGCGCAGATACGCAGTATTTT.

A word on this clone: One junction end disagrees with the germline gene, perhaps due to a read error. This same CDR3 is encoded by further DNA sequences in the sample. This chain joins TRBV6-1 and TRBJ1-5; D unclear. This CDR3 contains 13 residues. CDR1 MNHNS and CDR2 SASEGT come from the germline V gene. CDR3 sequence reads: CASREVGNQPQHF. In nucleotides, the CDR3 is TGCGCCAGCCGCGAAGTGGGCAATCAGCCCCAGCATTTT.

V is TRBV7-3 and J is TRBJ2-3, with D unclear. This CDR3 has 16 residues. The V and J ends lost 0 bases and 2 bases respectively, with 12 bases between them. From germline, CDR1 is SGHTA and CDR2 FQGTGA. The DNA for the CDR3 is TGTGCCAGCAGCTTAACGGGGTACAGCAACACAGATACGCAGTATTTT. Translated, it gives CASSLTGYSNTDTQYF.

V gene TRBV7-9 combines with J gene TRBJ2-1; 11 positions match TRBD2. J lost 9 bases, V lost 7 bases, and 14 bases had no gene match. CDR3 length: 16 residues. Germline CDR1 and CDR2: SEHNR and FQNEAQ (reference sequence). CDR3 loop: CASTSSGRKGGSEQFF. The CDR3 region has the DNA TGTGCCAGCACCTCTAGCGGGAGGAAGGGAGGAAGTGAGCAGTTCTTC.

The rearrangement joins TRBV15 to TRBJ2-7; possible D gene TRBD1, 5 bases. V dropped 3 bases and J dropped 5 bases, with 11 bases sitting between them. The CDR3 has 13 residues. The germline V gene encodes CDR1 LNHNV and CDR2 YYDKDF (reference sequence). CDR3 residues: CATSSRQRHEQYF. The CDR3 DNA reads TGTGCCACCAGCAGCAGACAGCGCCACGAGCAGTACTTC.

V and J are TRBV5-1 and TRBJ2-3; D unclear. This CDR3 has 15 residues. Germline V lookup: CDR1 SGHRS, CDR2 YFSETQ. Trimming took off 0 bases at V and 4 bases at J, with 12 bases between the two ends. The CDR3 DNA follows: TGCGCCAGCAGCTTGGTTGGAGCAACCTCAGATACGCAGTATTTT. Translating it yields CASSLVGATSDTQYF.

The table lists this clone with a count of one. This chain joins TRBV9 and TRBJ2-2, with D tentatively TRBD2 (5 bases). The CDR3 loop spans 15 amino acids. Trimming stripped 0 bases from V and 5 bases from J, with 11 bases between. Germline CDR1 and CDR2: SGDLS and YYNGEE. For the CDR3, the DNA is TGTGCCAGCAGCGTAGCTACTAGGGATACCGGGGAGCTGTTTTTT. It encodes CASSVATRDTGELFF.

The genes are TRBV27 and TRBJ1-2, with 9 bases fitting TRBD1. Unmatched junction bases numbered 7, after V lost 6 bases and J lost 2 bases. Germline loops: CDR1 MNHEY, CDR2 SMNVEV (reference sequence). CDR3 length equals 15 residues. The chain's CDR3 is CASRSNRGLNYGYTF. The CDR3 DNA follows: TGTGCCAGCAGATCAAACAGGGGGCTGAACTATGGCTACACCTTC.